This entry lists 7 T cell receptor beta chains sequenced from one sample in a study of cytomegalovirus exposure and HLA in healthy donors. Data came from immunoSEQ multiplex PCR; TCRdb stores just in-frame clones and leaves some out. The data contain about 130,000 clones, roughly four fifths of them singletons. Sample: PBMCs. The source of these receptors is a man aged 25-45 years in good health and CMV-seropositive.

J is TRBJ2-1 and V is TRBV7-2; 8 positions agree with TRBD2. The CDR3 length is 15 residues. J was trimmed by 7 bases and V by 1 base; bases with no gene match: 6. Germline CDR1 reads SGHTA; CDR2 reads FQGNSA. CDR3: CASSLGAGVWNEQFF. CDR3 bases: TGTGCCAGCAGCTTAGGAGCGGGAGTTTGGAATGAGCAGTTCTTC.

The rearrangement uses TRBV6-5 and TRBJ2-1; 8 bases line up with TRBD1. The CDR3 loop spans 15 amino acids. V was pared by 2 bases and J by 2 bases, with 2 bases of the junction left unmatched. The germline CDR1 and CDR2 sequences are MNHEY and SVGAGI. Here the CDR3 DNA reads TGTGCCAGCAGTTACGGGACAGGCACCTACAATGAGCAGTTCTTC. This translates into CASSYGTGTYNEQFF.

The chain has TRBV10-1 and TRBJ2-7; 8 nucleotides agree with TRBD2. V lost 5 bases, J lost 4 bases, and 10 bases stayed unmatched. CDR1 and CDR2 (germline): WNHNN, SYGVQD (reference sequence). The CDR3 extends over 15 amino acids. In nucleotides, the CDR3 is TGCGCCAGCAGTCGCGAGGCGGGAGGTCCGTACGAGCAGTACTTC. Encoded protein: CASSREAGGPYEQYF.

The CDR3 is CASSQESLRFLAGYEQYF. CDR3 bases: TGTGCCAGCAGCCAAGAGAGCTTGAGGTTTCTAGCGGGCTACGAGCAGTACTTC. The rearrangement links TRBV4-2 to TRBJ2-7; 8 nucleotides agree with TRBD2. The junction had 13 bases not matched to a gene; V was cut back by 0 bases and J by 3 bases. The CDR3 runs 18 residues. Germline V gives CDR1 LGHNA, CDR2 YNFKEQ.

CDR3 residues: CASSVGGLRDTQYF. DNA of the CDR3: TGTGCCAGCAGCGTAGGGGGCCTGAGAGATACGCAGTATTTT. V gene TRBV9 combines with J gene TRBJ2-3; maybe TRBD1 (5 bases). V was cut by 0 bases and J by 5 bases, with 10 bases left in between. The CDR3 extends over 14 amino acids. Germline CDR1 reads SGDLS; CDR2 reads YYNGEE.

The gene calls are TRBV5-6 and TRBJ2-1; a weak D match, TRBD1 (5 bases). The CDR3 is 15 residues long. The ends were cut back, 0 bases at V and 5 bases at J, with 12 bases in the middle. Germline V lookup: CDR1 SGHDT, CDR2 YYEEEE. The CDR3 protein is CASSLDRTPNNEQFF. CDR3 in DNA: TGTGCCAGCAGCTTGGATAGGACACCCAACAATGAGCAGTTCTTC.

As concerns this clone: This sequence may be a read error, since a much larger clone differs from it by one base. The CDR3, as DNA: TGTGCCAGCAGTAGGGGAGAGACCCAGTACTTC. Translation: CASSRGETQYF. The gene calls are TRBV2 and TRBJ2-5; tentative D call: TRBD1 (5 bases). The CDR3 has 11 amino acids. The germline V gene encodes CDR1 SNHLY and CDR2 FYNNEI. V lost 5 bases and J lost 4, with 5 bases in between.